This is a list of T cell receptor beta chains from one sample in a study of technical replicates of blood from several donors. Profiling relied on immunoSEQ multiplex PCR, and the TCRdb table lists in-frame clones only, not all of them. The table has approximately 74,000 clones, 95% to 98% seen once. Input material: T cells isolated from PBMCs. These receptors were collected from a human donor in good health. Both conserved end residues are part of each CDR3. D genes are given only for firm matches. Size tells how often a clone was seen (once, few, many) or the class of an expanded clone, and some rows leave it out.

.	.	TRBV7-9	TRBJ2-7	CASSRRTSFYEQYF	TGTGCCAGCAGCAGAAGGACTTCCTTCTACGAGCAGTACTTC
.	.	TRBV6-1	TRBJ1-2	CASSVRNRGYGYTF	TGTGCCAGCAGTGTACGGAACCGAGGCTATGGCTACACCTTC
TRBD1	.	TRBV29-1	TRBJ2-3	CSVVWGTGSTDTQYF	TGCAGCGTTGTTTGGGGGACAGGTAGCACAGATACGCAGTATTTT
.	.	TRBV4-2	TRBJ2-7	CASSRVPGEREQYF	TGTGCCAGCAGCCGTGTCCCGGGGGAGCGCGAGCAGTACTTC
TRBD1	.	TRBV28	TRBJ2-7	CASSSVGTGEIYEQYF	TGTGCCAGCAGTTCGGTGGGGACAGGGGAAATCTACGAGCAGTACTTC
.	.	TRBV5-5	TRBJ1-5	CASSRSPLDTGLNQPQHF	TGTGCCAGCAGCCGATCCCCCCTGGACACCGGGTTGAATCAGCCCCAGCATTTT
.	few	TRBV6-5	TRBJ1-1	CASRSPVNTEAFF	TGTGCCAGCAGATCCCCGGTGAACACTGAAGCTTTCTTT
TRBD2	.	TRBV9	TRBJ2-5	CASSVVDSGGTQYF	TGTGCCAGCAGCGTCGTGGACTCGGGGGGGACCCAGTACTTC
.	.	TRBV19	TRBJ1-2	CASSESNYGYTF	TGTGCCAGTAGTGAGTCTAACTATGGCTACACCTTC
TRBD1	.	TRBV6-5	TRBJ1-4	CASRPDRDEKLFF	TGTGCCAGCAGACCCGACAGGGATGAAAAACTGTTTTTT
TRBD1	.	TRBV9	TRBJ2-2	CASSARFQTGGVPGELFF	TGTGCCAGCAGCGCACGATTCCAGACAGGGGGCGTCCCCGGGGAGCTGTTTTTT
.	.	TRBV19	TRBJ1-5	CASTQGNQPQHF	TGTGCCAGTACCCAGGGGAATCAGCCCCAGCATTTT
.	.	TRBV27	TRBJ1-1	CASSLWSAGQNTEAFF	TGTGCCAGCAGTTTATGGTCGGCAGGGCAAAACACTGAAGCTTTCTTT
TRBD2	.	TRBV11-3	TRBJ2-7	CASSVSSGASYEQYF	TGTGCCAGCAGCGTCTCTAGCGGGGCGTCCTACGAGCAGTACTTC
TRBD2	once	TRBV7-2	TRBJ2-7	CASSLPRSGAGGLYEQYF	TGTGCCAGCAGCTTACCCCGGTCAGGAGCGGGGGGGCTCTACGAGCAGTACTTC
.	.	TRBV13	TRBJ2-7	CASSFSNEQYF	TGTGCCAGCAGCTTTAGTAACGAGCAGTACTTC